What follows describes a single TCR beta chain. This clonotype appeared a few times. Its antigen is not yet known. No base-level quality is on record; no much larger clone is a single base apart. V is trimmed back by 5 bases and J by 7 bases, and the junction contains 20 bases that no gene match accounts for. The CDR3, cysteine through phenylalanine, is 18 amino acids long. Left in the record is the CDR3 DNA by itself, 54 bases read in frame from the first base. CDR1 LNHNV and CDR2 YYDKDF were looked up in the germline V gene (reference sequence). The sample comes from a study of T-cell reconstitution after alpha-beta-depleted transplantation in children (dated by TCRdb to the mid-2010s). Regarding the complete study: The study quantitatively tracked T-cell immune reconstitution after TCRalphabeta/CD19-depleted allogeneic hematopoietic cell transplantation in children using TCR repertoire profiling.

Library preparation employed PCR. Sequenced using an Illumina HiSeq 2500. To normalize quantification of the TCRbeta repertoire, the TCR libraries were built with molecular barcoding that relied on unique molecular identifiers. The public reads were run again by TCRdb, first through fastp at Q25 and then through MiXCR, and only productive beta chains were kept. Every CDR3 protein is listed once, alongside the most common genes and DNA of its rows. This sample lists roughly 200,000 distinct CDR3 sequences; just over 14% were detected once. The ten largest clones capture roughly an eighth of the sample.

The origin of this receptor is a human donor who donated a stem cell graft to a child with acute lymphoblastic leukemia. The receptor chain draws on TRBV15 and TRBJ1-5; 7 junctional bases match TRBD1. Source: PBMCs from the stem cell graft donor, taken from the stem cell graft. The nucleotide sequence reads as follows: TGTGCCACCAGCCACCCGTTGCAGGACAGGCCACCGTTCCAGCCCCAGCATTTT. The translation is CATSHPLQDRPPFQPQHF.